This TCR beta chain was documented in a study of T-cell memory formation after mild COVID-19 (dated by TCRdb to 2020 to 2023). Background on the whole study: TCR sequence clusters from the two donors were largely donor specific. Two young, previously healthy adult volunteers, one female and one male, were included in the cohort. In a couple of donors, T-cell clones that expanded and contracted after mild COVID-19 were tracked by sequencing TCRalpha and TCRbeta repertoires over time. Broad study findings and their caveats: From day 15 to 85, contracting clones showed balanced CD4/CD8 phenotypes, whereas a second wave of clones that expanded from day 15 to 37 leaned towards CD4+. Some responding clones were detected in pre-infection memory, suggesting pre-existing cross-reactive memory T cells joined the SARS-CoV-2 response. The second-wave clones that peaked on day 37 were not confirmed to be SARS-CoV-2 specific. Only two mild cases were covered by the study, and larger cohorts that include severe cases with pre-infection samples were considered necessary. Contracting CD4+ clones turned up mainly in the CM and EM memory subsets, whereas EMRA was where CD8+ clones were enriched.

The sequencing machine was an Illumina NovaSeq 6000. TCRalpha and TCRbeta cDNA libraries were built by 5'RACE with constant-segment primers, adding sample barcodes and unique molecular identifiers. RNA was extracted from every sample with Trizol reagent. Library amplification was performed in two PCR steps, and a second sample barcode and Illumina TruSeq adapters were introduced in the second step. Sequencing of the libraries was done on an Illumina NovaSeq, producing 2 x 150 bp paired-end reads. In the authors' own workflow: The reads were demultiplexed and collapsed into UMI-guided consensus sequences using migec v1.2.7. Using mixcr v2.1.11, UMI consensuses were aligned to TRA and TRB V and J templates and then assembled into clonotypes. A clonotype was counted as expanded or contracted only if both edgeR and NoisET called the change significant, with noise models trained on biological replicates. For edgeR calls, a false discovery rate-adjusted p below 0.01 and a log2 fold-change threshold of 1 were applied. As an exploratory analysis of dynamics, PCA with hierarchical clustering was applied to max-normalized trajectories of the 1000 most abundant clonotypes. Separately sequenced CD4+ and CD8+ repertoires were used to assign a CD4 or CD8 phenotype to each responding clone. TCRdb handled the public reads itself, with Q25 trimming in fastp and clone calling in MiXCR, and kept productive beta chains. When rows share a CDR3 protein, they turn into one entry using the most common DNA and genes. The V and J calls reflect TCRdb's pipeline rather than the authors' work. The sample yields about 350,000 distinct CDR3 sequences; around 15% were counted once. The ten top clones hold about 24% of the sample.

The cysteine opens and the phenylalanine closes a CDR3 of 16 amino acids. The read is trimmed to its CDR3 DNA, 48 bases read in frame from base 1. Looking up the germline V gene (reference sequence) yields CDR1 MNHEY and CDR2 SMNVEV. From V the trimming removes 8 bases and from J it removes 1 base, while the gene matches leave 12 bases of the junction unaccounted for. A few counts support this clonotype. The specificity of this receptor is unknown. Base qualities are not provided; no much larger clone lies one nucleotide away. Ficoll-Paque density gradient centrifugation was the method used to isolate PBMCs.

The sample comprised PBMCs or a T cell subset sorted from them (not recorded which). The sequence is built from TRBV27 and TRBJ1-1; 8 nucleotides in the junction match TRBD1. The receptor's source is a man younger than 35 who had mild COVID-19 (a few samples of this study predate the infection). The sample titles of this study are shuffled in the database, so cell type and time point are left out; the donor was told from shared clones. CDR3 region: CASQPQTGGPNTEAFF. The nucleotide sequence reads TGTGCCAGCCAGCCCCAAACAGGGGGACCGAACACTGAAGCTTTCTTT.